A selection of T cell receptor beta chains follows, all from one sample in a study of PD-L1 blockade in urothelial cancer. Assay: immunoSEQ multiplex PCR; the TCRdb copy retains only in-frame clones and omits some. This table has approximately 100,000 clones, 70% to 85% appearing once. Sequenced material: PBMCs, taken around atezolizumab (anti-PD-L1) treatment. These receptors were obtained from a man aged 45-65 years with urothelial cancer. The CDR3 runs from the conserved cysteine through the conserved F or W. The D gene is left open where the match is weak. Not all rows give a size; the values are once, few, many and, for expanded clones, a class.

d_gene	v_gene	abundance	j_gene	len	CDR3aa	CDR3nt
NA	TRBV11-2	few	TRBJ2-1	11	CASSPKIEQFF	TGTGCCAGCAGCCCTAAAATTGAGCAGTTCTTC
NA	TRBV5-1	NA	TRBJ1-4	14	CASSLQGRNEKLFF	TGCGCCAGCAGCTTACAGGGCCGTAATGAAAAACTGTTTTTT
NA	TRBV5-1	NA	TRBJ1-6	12	CASRDTNSPLHF	TGCGCCAGCCGGGACACAAATTCACCCCTCCACTTT
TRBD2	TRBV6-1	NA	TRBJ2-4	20	CASSEYGTSGLILAKNIQYF	TGTGCCAGCAGTGAATATGGGACTAGCGGACTCATTCTAGCCAAAAACATTCAGTACTTC
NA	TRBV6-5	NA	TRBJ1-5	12	CASSSPNQPQHF	TGTGCCAGCAGCTCTCCCAATCAGCCCCAGCATTTT
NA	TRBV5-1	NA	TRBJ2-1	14	CASSLASQGNEQFF	TGCGCCAGCAGCTTGGCCAGTCAGGGGAATGAGCAGTTCTTC
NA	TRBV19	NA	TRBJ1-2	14	CASSAGGVGYGYTF	TGTGCCAGTAGTGCCGGAGGGGTAGGGTATGGCTACACCTTC
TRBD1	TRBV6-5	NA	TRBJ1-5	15	CASTKDRAGNQPQHF	TGTGCCAGCACCAAGGACAGGGCCGGCAATCAGCCCCAGCATTTT
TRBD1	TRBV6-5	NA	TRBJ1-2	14	CASSVQGAGYGYTF	TGTGCCAGCAGTGTACAGGGGGCCGGCTATGGCTACACCTTC
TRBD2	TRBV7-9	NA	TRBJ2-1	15	CASSLGTSGGNEQFF	TGTGCCAGCAGCTTAGGGACTAGCGGGGGCAATGAGCAGTTCTTC
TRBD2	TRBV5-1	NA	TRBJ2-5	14	CASIPGGSGRTQYF	TGCGCCAGCATACCGGGAGGATCCGGGCGGACCCAGTACTTC
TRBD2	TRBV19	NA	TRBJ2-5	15	CASSMLAGRSETQYF	TGTGCCAGTAGTATGTTAGCGGGACGGTCCGAGACCCAGTACTTC
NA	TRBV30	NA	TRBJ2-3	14	CAWRSEIFTDTQYF	TGTGCCTGGAGGAGTGAGATATTCACAGATACGCAGTATTTT
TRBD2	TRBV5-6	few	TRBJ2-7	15	CASSLGGGLSYEQYF	TGTGCCAGCAGCTTGGGGGGAGGGCTGAGTTACGAGCAGTACTTC
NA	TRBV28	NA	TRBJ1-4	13	CASSLTQNEKLFF	TGTGCCAGCAGTTTAACACAGAATGAAAAACTGTTTTTT
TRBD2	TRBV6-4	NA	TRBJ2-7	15	CASSDSAGSSYEQYF	TGTGCCAGCAGTGACTCAGCGGGGAGCTCCTACGAGCAGTACTTC
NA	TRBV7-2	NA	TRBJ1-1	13	CASSRLRGTEAFF	TGTGCCAGCAGCCGACTCAGAGGCACTGAAGCTTTCTTT
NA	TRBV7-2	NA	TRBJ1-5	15	CASSWGVGGNQPQHF	TGTGCCAGCAGCTGGGGGGTAGGGGGCAATCAGCCCCAGCATTTT
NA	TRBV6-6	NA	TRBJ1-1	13	CASTPFLNTEAFF	TGTGCCAGCACCCCCTTCCTAAACACTGAAGCTTTCTTT
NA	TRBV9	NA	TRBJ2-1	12	CASSVGGQEQFF	TGTGCCAGCAGCGTAGGCGGGCAGGAGCAGTTCTTC
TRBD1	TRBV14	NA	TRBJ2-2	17	CASSQAAGQGKAGELFF	TGTGCCAGCAGCCAAGCAGCGGGACAGGGAAAGGCCGGGGAGCTGTTTTTT
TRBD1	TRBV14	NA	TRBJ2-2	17	CASSQGGGLYYTGELFF	TGTGCCAGCAGCCAAGGAGGGGGCCTTTATTACACCGGGGAGCTGTTTTTT
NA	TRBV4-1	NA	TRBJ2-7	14	CASSPGNREGEQYF	TGCGCCAGCAGCCCGGGGAACAGGGAGGGCGAGCAGTACTTC
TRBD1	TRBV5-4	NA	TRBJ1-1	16	CASSPDRLTARTEAFF	TGTGCCAGCAGCCCGGACAGGTTGACAGCGCGTACTGAAGCTTTCTTT
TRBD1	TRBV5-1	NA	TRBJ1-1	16	CASSFLRTGMNTEAFF	TGCGCCAGCAGCTTTCTACGGACAGGGATGAACACTGAAGCTTTCTTT
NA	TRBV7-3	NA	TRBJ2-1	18	CASSSVEEKGVAYNEQFF	TGTGCCAGCAGCTCCGTGGAGGAAAAGGGAGTAGCATACAATGAGCAGTTCTTC
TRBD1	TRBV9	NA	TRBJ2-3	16	CASSVATGQGTDTQYF	TGTGCCAGCAGCGTAGCTACGGGACAGGGCACAGATACGCAGTATTTT
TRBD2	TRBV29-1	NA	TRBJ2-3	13	CSGKRDRTDTQYF	TGCAGTGGTAAGCGGGACCGCACAGATACGCAGTATTTT
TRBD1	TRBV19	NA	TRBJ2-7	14	CASSPTGKRNEQYF	TGTGCCAGTAGCCCGACAGGGAAGAGGAACGAGCAGTACTTC
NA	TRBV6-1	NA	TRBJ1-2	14	CASNTGTSNYGYTF	TGTGCCAGCAACACCGGGACATCAAACTATGGCTACACCTTC
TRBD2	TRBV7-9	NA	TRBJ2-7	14	CASSLSSGGGEQYF	TGTGCCAGCAGCCTATCCTCTGGGGGGGGCGAGCAGTACTTC
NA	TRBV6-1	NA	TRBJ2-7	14	CASMPDGGAYEQYF	TGTGCCAGCATGCCGGACGGCGGGGCCTACGAGCAGTACTTC
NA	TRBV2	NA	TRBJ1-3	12	CASSERGNTIYF	TGTGCCAGCAGTGAACGGGGAAACACCATATATTTT
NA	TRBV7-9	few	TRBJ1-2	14	CASSPGGEADGYTF	TGTGCCAGCAGCCCAGGAGGGGAAGCGGATGGCTACACCTTC
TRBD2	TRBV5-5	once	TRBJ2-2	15	CASRRWEREDGELFF	TGTGCCAGTCGCCGATGGGAGCGGGAGGACGGGGAGCTGTTTTTT
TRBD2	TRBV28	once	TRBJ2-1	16	CASSLVLAGGWDEQFF	TGTGCCAGCAGTTTAGTCCTAGCGGGAGGCTGGGATGAGCAGTTCTTC